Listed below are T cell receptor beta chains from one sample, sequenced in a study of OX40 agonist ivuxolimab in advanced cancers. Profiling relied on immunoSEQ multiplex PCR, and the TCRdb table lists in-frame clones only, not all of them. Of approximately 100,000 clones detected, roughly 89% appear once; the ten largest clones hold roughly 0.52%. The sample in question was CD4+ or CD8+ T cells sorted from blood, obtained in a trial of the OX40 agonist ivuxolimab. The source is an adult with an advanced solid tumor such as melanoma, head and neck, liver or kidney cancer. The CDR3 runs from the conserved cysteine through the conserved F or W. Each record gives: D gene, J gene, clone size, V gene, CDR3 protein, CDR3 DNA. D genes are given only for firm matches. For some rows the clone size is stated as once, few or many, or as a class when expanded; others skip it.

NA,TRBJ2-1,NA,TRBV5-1,CATRLNSNNEQFF,TGCGCCACCCGATTAAATAGTAACAATGAGCAGTTCTTC
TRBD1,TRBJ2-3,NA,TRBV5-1,CASSPRGDRVGSAGTDTQYF,TGCGCCAGCAGCCCCCGGGGGGACAGGGTTGGGTCGGCCGGCACAGATACGCAGTATTTT
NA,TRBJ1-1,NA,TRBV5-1,CASSWTGSSNTEAFF,TGCGCCAGCAGCTGGACCGGGAGCTCGAACACTGAAGCTTTCTTT
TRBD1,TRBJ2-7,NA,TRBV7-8,CASSLARDRLYYEQYF,TGTGCCAGCAGCTTAGCCCGGGACAGATTATATTACGAGCAGTACTTC
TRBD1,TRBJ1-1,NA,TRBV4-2,CASSQDRTNRGQWKTEAFF,TGTGCCAGCAGCCAAGATCGGACGAACAGGGGGCAATGGAAAACTGAAGCTTTCTTT
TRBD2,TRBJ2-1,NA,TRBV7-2,CASSKAGLAGAEQFF,TGTGCCAGCAGCAAAGCCGGGCTAGCGGGGGCGGAGCAGTTCTTC
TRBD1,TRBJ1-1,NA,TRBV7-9,CASSWGYRGEDTEAFF,TGTGCCAGCAGCTGGGGATACAGGGGTGAGGACACTGAAGCTTTCTTT
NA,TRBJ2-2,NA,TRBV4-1,CASSQGVLLGIRGTGELFF,TGCGCCAGCAGCCAAGGGGTGTTGTTGGGGATACGGGGCACCGGGGAGCTGTTTTTT
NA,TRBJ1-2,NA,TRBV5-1,CASSLAVDSTYGYTF,TGCGCCAGCAGCTTGGCCGTTGACAGTACCTATGGCTACACCTTC
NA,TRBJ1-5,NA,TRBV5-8,CASSLEHQPQHF,TGTGCCAGCAGCTTGGAGCATCAGCCCCAGCATTTT
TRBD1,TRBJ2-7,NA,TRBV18,CASSPGTVRSYEQYF,TGTGCCAGCTCACCGGGGACAGTTCGCTCCTACGAGCAGTACTTC
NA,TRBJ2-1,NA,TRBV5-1,CASSLVASMYNEQFF,TGCGCCAGCAGCTTGGTGGCGTCTATGTACAATGAGCAGTTCTTC
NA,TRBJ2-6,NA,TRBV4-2,CASSRKYSGANVLTF,TGTGCCAGCAGCCGAAAGTATTCTGGGGCCAACGTCCTGACTTTC
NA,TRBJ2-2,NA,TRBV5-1,CASSSRGLNTGELFF,TGCGCCAGCAGCTCCAGGGGCCTGAACACCGGGGAGCTGTTTTTT
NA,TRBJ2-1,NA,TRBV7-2,CASSPGGAPNEQFF,TGTGCCAGCAGCCCAGGGGGGGCCCCCAATGAGCAGTTCTTC
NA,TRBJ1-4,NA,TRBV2,CASGPERGEKLFF,TGTGCCAGCGGACCTGAGAGGGGTGAAAAACTGTTTTTT
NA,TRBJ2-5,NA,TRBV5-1,CASSLVASSAQYF,TGCGCCAGCAGCTTGGTGGCCTCCAGTGCGCAGTACTTC
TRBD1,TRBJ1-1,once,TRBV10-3,CAISESTGITFF,TGTGCCATCAGTGAGTCGACAGGGATAACTTTCTTT
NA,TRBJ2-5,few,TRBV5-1,CASSLAGDHQETQYF,TGCGCCAGCAGCTTGGCTGGGGACCACCAAGAGACCCAGTACTTC
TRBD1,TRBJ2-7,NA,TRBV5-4,CASSPVGQGRDEQYF,TGTGCCAGCAGCCCGGTTGGACAGGGGCGAGACGAGCAGTACTTC
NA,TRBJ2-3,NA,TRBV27,CASSFGGSNVNTQYF,TGTGCCAGCAGTTTTGGGGGCAGCAATGTAAATACGCAGTATTTT
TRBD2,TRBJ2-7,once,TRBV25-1,CASTPWGGYEQYF,TGTGCCAGCACCCCTTGGGGGGGCTACGAGCAGTACTTC
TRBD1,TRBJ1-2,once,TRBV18,CASSPPGTGLGYTF,TGTGCCAGCTCACCACCCGGGACAGGACTAGGCTACACCTTC
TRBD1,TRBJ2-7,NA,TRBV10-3,CAISESRTGAYEQYF,TGTGCCATCAGTGAGTCAAGGACAGGGGCCTACGAGCAGTACTTC
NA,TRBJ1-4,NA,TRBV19,CASSREKLFF,TGTGCCAGTTCTAGGGAGAAACTGTTTTTT
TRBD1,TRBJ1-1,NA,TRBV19,CASIFNPGQGAWEAFF,TGTGCCAGTATCTTCAACCCGGGACAGGGGGCTTGGGAAGCTTTCTTT
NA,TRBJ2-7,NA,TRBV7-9,CASSLAHSYEQYF,TGTGCCAGCAGCTTAGCACACTCCTACGAGCAGTACTTC
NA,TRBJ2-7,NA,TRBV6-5,CASRQRTLPTYEQYF,TGTGCCAGCAGACAAAGGACCCTACCTACCTACGAGCAGTACTTC
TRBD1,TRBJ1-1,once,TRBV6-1,CASSEIGTAGTEAFF,TGTGCCAGCAGTGAAATAGGGACAGCGGGAACTGAAGCTTTCTTT
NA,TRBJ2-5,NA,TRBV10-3,CATRNPDTNQETQYF,TGTGCCACGAGAAACCCCGACACAAACCAAGAGACCCAGTACTTC
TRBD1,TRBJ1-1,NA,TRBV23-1,CASSQLDRVRTEAFF,TGCGCCAGCAGTCAGCTCGACAGGGTCCGGACTGAAGCTTTCTTT
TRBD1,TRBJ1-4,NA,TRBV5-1,CASKPTGGMDEKLFF,TGCGCCAGCAAACCGACAGGGGGCATGGATGAAAAACTGTTTTTT
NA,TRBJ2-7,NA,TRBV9,CASSVEGRSSYEQYF,TGTGCCAGCAGCGTAGAGGGCAGGAGCTCCTACGAGCAGTACTTC
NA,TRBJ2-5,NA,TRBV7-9,CASSLRGGTSRETQYF,TGTGCCAGCAGCTTAAGGGGGGGGACCTCCCGGGAGACCCAGTACTTC
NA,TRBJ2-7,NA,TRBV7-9,CASGQPPTGTYEQYF,TGTGCCAGCGGTCAGCCGCCGACAGGCACCTACGAGCAGTACTTC
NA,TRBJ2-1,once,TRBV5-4,CASRPLGDTTGHEQFF,TGTGCCAGCAGGCCACTGGGGGACACGACTGGCCATGAGCAGTTCTTC
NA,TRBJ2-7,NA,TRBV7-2,CASSYGGRTYEQYF,TGTGCCAGCAGCTACGGGGGGCGCACCTACGAGCAGTACTTC
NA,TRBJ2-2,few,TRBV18,CASSPPRTAAGELFF,TGTGCCAGCTCACCTCCCCGGACCGCTGCCGGGGAGCTGTTTTTT
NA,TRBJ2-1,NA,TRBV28,CASSLRGLPYNEQFF,TGTGCCAGCAGTCTAAGGGGCCTACCCTACAATGAGCAGTTCTTC
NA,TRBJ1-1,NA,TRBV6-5,CASSTTDPKGAFF,TGTGCCAGCAGTACGACAGACCCTAAGGGAGCTTTCTTT
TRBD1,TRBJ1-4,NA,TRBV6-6,CASSQNRGASEKLFF,TGTGCCAGCAGCCAAAACAGGGGGGCGAGTGAAAAACTGTTTTTT
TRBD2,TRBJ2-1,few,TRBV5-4,CASSRDSGGANEQFF,TGTGCCAGCAGCAGGGATAGCGGGGGGGCGAATGAGCAGTTCTTC
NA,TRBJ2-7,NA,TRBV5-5,CASSLASLRNSYEQYF,TGTGCCAGCAGCTTGGCCAGCCTGAGAAACTCCTACGAGCAGTACTTC
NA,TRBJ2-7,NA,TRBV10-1,CASSETGSGFGAYEQYF,TGCGCCAGCAGTGAAACGGGATCAGGATTTGGTGCCTACGAGCAGTACTTC
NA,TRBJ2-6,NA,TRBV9,CASSDIWGAVTGANVLTF,TGTGCCAGCAGCGACATCTGGGGCGCAGTGACTGGGGCCAACGTCCTGACTTTC
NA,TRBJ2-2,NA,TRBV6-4,CASRTGTLTGELFF,TGTGCCAGCAGAACCGGGACTCTCACCGGGGAGCTGTTTTTT